This T cell receptor beta chain was identified during a study of blood T cell repertoires in COVID-19. J was trimmed by 7 bases and V by 5 bases; bases with no gene match: 5. CDR3 length: 15 amino acids. CDR1 is SEHNR, CDR2 FQNEAQ, per germline (reference sequence). With respect to this clone: Other DNA sequences within the sample encode an identical CDR3.

TCRdb's copy holds only in-frame clones and misses some; the assay was immunoSEQ multiplex PCR. Among more than 110,000 clones listed, 80% to 85% were seen once. The sequence was obtained from a woman aged 55 to 70 with acute or convalescent COVID-19. The sequenced material came from peripheral blood. The genes are TRBV7-9 and TRBJ2-1, with 13 bases fitting TRBD2. CDR3 DNA: TGTGCCAGCAGCCCTAGGACTAGCGGGAGTAATGAGCAGTTCTTC. The encoded protein is CASSPRTSGSNEQFF.